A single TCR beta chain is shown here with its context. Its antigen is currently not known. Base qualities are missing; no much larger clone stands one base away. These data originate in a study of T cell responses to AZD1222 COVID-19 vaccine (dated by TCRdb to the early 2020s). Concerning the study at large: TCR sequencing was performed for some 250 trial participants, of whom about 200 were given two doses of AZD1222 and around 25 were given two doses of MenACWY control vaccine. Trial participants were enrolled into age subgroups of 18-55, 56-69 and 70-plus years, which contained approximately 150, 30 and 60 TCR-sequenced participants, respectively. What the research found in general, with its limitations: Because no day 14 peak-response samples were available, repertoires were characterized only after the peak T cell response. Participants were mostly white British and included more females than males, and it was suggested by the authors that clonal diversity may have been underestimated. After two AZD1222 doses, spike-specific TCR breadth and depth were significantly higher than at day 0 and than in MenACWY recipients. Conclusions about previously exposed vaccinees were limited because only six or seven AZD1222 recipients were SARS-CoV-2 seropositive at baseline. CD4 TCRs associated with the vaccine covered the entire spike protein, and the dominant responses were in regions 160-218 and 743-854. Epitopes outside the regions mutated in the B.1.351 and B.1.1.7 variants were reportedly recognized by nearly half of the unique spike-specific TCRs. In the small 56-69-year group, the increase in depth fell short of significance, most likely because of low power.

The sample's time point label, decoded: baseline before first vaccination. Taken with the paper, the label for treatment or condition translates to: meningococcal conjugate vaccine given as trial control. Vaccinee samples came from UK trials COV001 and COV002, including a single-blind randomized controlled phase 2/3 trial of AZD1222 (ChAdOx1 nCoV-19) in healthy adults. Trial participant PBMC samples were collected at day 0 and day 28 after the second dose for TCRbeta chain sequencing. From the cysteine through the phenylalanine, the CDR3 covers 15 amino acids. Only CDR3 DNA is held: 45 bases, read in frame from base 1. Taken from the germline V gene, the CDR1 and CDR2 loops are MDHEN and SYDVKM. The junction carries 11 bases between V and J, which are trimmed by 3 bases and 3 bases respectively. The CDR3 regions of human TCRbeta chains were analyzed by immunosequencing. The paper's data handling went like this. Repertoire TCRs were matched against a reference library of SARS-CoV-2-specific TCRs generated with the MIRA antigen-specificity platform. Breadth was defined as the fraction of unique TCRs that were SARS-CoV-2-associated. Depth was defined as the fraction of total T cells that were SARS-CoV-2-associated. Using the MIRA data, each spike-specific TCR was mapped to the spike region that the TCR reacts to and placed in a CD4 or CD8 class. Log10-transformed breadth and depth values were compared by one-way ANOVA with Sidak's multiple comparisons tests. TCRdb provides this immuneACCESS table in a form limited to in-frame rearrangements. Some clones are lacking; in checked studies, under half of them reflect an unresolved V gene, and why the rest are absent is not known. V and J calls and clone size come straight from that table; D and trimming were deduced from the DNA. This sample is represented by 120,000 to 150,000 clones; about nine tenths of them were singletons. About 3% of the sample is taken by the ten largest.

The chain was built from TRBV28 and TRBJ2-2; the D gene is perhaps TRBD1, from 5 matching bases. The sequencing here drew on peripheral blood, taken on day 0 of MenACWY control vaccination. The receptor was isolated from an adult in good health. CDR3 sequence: CASSFLSRDTGELFF. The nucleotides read TGTGCCAGCAGTTTCCTCTCCAGGGACACCGGGGAGCTGTTTTTT.